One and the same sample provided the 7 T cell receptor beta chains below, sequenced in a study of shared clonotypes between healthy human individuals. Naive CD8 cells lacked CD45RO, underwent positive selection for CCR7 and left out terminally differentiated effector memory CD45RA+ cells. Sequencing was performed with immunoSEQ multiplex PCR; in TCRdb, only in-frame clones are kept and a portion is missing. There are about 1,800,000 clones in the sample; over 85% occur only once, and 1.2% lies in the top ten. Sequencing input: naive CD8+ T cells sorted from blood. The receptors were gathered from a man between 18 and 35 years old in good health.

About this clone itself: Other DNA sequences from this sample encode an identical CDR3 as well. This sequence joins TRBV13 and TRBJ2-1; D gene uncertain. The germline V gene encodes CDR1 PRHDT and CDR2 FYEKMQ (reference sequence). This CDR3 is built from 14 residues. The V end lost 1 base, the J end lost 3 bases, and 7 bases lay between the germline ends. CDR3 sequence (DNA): TGTGCCAGCAGCTTAGTAGGGAACTACAATGAGCAGTTCTTC. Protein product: CASSLVGNYNEQFF.

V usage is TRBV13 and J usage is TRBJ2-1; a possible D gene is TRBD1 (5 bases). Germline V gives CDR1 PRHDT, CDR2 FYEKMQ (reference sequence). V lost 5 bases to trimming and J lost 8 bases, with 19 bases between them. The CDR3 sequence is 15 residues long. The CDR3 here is CASSPTALRVDEQFF. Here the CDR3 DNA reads TGTGCCAGCAGCCCGACAGCGCTCAGGGTTGATGAGCAGTTCTTC.

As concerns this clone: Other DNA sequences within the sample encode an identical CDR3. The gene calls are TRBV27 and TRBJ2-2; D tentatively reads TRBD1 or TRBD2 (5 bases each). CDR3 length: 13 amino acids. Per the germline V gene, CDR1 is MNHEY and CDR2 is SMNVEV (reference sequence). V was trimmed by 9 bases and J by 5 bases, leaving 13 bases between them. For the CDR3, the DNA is TGTGCCAGTAGGCTGAGGGGAACCGGGGAGCTGTTTTTT. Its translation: CASRLRGTGELFF.

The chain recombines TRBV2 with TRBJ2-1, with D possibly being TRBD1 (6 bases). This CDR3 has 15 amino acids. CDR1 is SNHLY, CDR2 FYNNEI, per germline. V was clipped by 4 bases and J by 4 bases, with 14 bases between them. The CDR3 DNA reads TGTGCCAGCAGTGCACAGGGAGAAGGGTACAATGAGCAGTTCTTC. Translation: CASSAQGEGYNEQFF.

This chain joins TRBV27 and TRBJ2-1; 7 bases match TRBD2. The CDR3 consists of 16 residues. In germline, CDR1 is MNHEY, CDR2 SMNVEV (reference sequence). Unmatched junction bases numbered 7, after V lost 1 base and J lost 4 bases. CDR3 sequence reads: CASSLLARGGYNEQFF. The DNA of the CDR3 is TGTGCCAGCAGTTTATTGGCGAGGGGAGGGTACAATGAGCAGTTCTTC.

The CDR3 nucleotides read TGTGCCAGCCCGACAGGGAAAACCGGGGAGCTGTTTTTT. This sequence encodes CASPTGKTGELFF. V is TRBV2 and J is TRBJ2-2, with TRBD1 identical over 7 bases. The CDR3 totals 13 residues. The germline V gene encodes CDR1 SNHLY and CDR2 FYNNEI. Losses at the gene ends were 8 bases for V and 5 bases for J; bases not matched to a gene: 5. The full variable domain, in which reference TRBV2 and TRBJ2-2 provide the parts outside the CDR3, is EPEVTQTPSHQVTQMGQEVILRCVPISNHLYFYWYRQILGQKVEFLVSFYNNEISEKSEIFDDQFSVERPDGSNFTLKIRSTKLEDSAMYFCASPTGKTGELFFGEGSRLTVL.

The CDR3 loop reads CASGIRDWDTGELFF. CDR3 in DNA: TGTGCCAGCGGAATCCGGGACTGGGACACCGGGGAGCTGTTTTTT. The chain is built from TRBV9 and TRBJ2-2; D might be TRBD2 (6 bases). The CDR3 length is 15 residues. In germline, CDR1 is SGDLS, CDR2 YYNGEE. V was cut by 7 bases and J by 3 bases, with 16 bases left in between.